Presented here are 25 T cell receptor beta chains from one specimen sequenced in a study of PD-1 blockade in mismatch repair-deficient tumors. Libraries were prepared by immunoSEQ multiplex PCR; TCRdb keeps only in-frame clonotypes and omits some of them. This table has roughly 84,000 clones, more than 65% appearing once. The sample here was peripheral blood, taken 12 weeks after starting pembrolizumab. These receptors were obtained from an adult with mismatch repair-deficient cancer.

This chain uses TRBV10-3 with TRBJ2-7, with 10 bases identical to TRBD1. With V trimmed by 4 bases and J by 2 bases, 2 bases remained unmatched. The CDR3 spans 14 residues. Germline V gene data show CDR1 as ENHRY and CDR2 as SYGVKD. The CDR3 reads CAISAGTGAYEQYF. The CDR3 bases are TGTGCCATCAGTGCGGGGACAGGGGCCTACGAGCAGTACTTC.

The chain employs TRBV28 and TRBJ2-1; weak D call: TRBD1 (6 bases). The V and J ends lost 6 bases and 12 bases respectively, with 18 bases between them. The V gene's germline CDR1 is MDHEN and CDR2 SYDVKM. The CDR3 has 13 residues. CDR3 nucleotides: TGTGCCAGCAGACCGGGACATCGGGTTGGGCAGTTCTTC. Its translation: CASRPGHRVGQFF.

This clone showed up just once. This sequence joins TRBV4-2 and TRBJ2-5, with D uncertain. The germline V and J ends were trimmed by 0 bases and 6 bases, with 5 bases remaining between them. From germline, CDR1 is LGHNA and CDR2 YNFKEQ. The CDR3 spans 12 residues. The CDR3 sequence: CASSQDGQTQYF. The CDR3 DNA is TGTGCCAGCAGCCAAGATGGACAGACCCAGTACTTC.

The DNA for the CDR3 is TGTGCCAGCAGTGGTGGGGCTGGGGCCAACGTCCTGACTTTC. Residues: CASSGGAGANVLTF. The chain combines TRBV6-1 with TRBJ2-6; D gene unclear. CDR3 length equals 14 residues. CDR1 is MNHNS and CDR2 is SASEGT in the germline V gene. Trimming took off 4 bases at V and 2 bases at J, with 6 bases between the two ends.

This sequence joins TRBV9 and TRBJ2-1; TRBD2 is a possible D gene (5 bases). The V and J ends lost 0 bases and 7 bases respectively, with 11 bases between them. Per the germline V gene, CDR1 is SGDLS and CDR2 is YYNGEE. The length of the CDR3 is 14 residues. The CDR3 loop is CASSVGTEGNEQFF. In DNA, the CDR3 is TGTGCCAGCAGCGTAGGGACTGAAGGGAATGAGCAGTTCTTC.

The chain links TRBV5-1 to TRBJ2-5, with 7 bases identical to TRBD1. Trimming cost V 2 bases and J 5 bases; bases outside gene matches: 3. Germline V gene lookup returns CDR1 SGHRS and CDR2 YFSETQ. The CDR3 covers 13 residues. The CDR3 DNA sequence: TGCGCCAGCAGCTTAGGGGGCGAGGAGACCCAGTACTTC. This encodes CASSLGGEETQYF. Together with reference TRBV5-1 and TRBJ2-5, the CDR3 gives the full variable domain: KAGVTQTPRYLIKTRGQQVTLSCSPISGHRSVSWYQQTPGQGLQFLFEYFSETQRNKGNFPGRFSGRQFSNSRSEMNVSTLELGDSALYLCASSLGGEETQYFGPGTRLLVL.

The chain combines TRBV5-1 with TRBJ2-3; TRBD1 matches at 8 bases. Losses at the gene ends were 2 bases for V and 0 bases for J; bases not matched to a gene: 2. The length of the CDR3 is 15 residues. From germline, CDR1 is SGHRS and CDR2 YFSETQ. For the CDR3, the DNA is TGCGCCAGCAGCTTAAACAGGGGGAGCACAGATACGCAGTATTTT. Protein sequence: CASSLNRGSTDTQYF.

The sample holds one count of this clone. This rearrangement joins TRBV5-6 to TRBJ2-5; TRBD2 aligns across 9 bases. The J call may not be correct, given that the DNA end is closer to TRBJ2-7. Looked up from germline, CDR1 is SGHDT and CDR2 is YYEEEE. The CDR3 sequence is 16 residues long. DNA of the CDR3: TGTGCCAGCAGCTTGGAGTCGGCGGGAGGGGCCTACGAGCAGTACTTC. It is translated as CASSLESAGGAYEQYF.

This chain connects TRBV19 to TRBJ1-4; D remains unclear. The germline V gene encodes CDR1 LNHDA and CDR2 SQIVND (reference sequence). Deletions cut 5 bases from V and 0 bases from J, with 10 bases between. The CDR3 length is 15 residues. CDR3 residues: CASSRGRTTNEKLFF. CDR3 nucleotide sequence: TGTGCCAGTAGTCGCGGACGGACAACTAATGAAAAACTGTTTTTT.

This chain uses TRBV7-8 with TRBJ1-4, with D possibly TRBD1 on 5 matching bases. Deletions cut 1 base from V and 6 bases from J, with 15 bases between. CDR1 is SGHVS and CDR2 is FQNEAQ in the germline V gene. The CDR3 contains 16 residues. The CDR3 DNA sequence: TGTGCCAGCAGCTTAGGGGTCGGGTCGGGGGATGAAAAACTGTTTTTT. It yields the protein CASSLGVGSGDEKLFF.

The chain carries TRBV19 and TRBJ1-1; TRBD1 matches at 7 bases. The CDR3 is 12 amino acids. Germline CDR1 is LNHDA and CDR2 is SQIVND (reference sequence). The junction had 1 base not matched to a gene; V was cut back by 2 bases and J by 7 bases. In DNA form, the CDR3 reads TGTGCCAGTAGTATACGACAGGGTGAAGCTTTCTTT. It encodes CASSIRQGEAFF.

The CDR3 DNA reads TGTGCCAGCGGACTGGGGGGGCCTGGGGCCAACGTCCTGACTTTC. Its protein product is CASGLGGPGANVLTF. V is TRBV5-6 and J is TRBJ2-6; possible D gene TRBD2, 7 bases. The CDR3 loop spans 15 amino acids. Germline V lookup: CDR1 SGHDT, CDR2 YYEEEE. V lost 7 bases and J lost 2, with 13 bases in between.

This clone was counted a few times. V and J are TRBV30 and TRBJ1-2; 9 nucleotides agree with TRBD1. This CDR3 is built from 14 residues. V was pared by 5 bases and J by 0 bases, with 4 bases of the junction left unmatched. CDR1 and CDR2 (germline): GTSNPN, SVGIG (reference sequence). The CDR3: CAWARDRANYGYTF. The CDR3 DNA reads TGTGCCTGGGCGAGGGACAGGGCTAACTATGGCTACACCTTC.

The chain uses TRBV7-9 and TRBJ2-7; the match to TRBD2 covers 8 bases. Germline-derived CDR1 and CDR2 are SEHNR and FQNEAQ (reference sequence). This CDR3 spans 15 amino acids. The trim removed 4 bases at V and 4 bases at J, leaving 9 bases unmatched. CDR3 DNA: TGTGCCAGCAGCTCCGGAACGGGAGGGAAGTACGAGCAGTACTTC. Translated: CASSSGTGGKYEQYF.

CDR3 sequence (DNA): TGTGCCAGCAGCCCCCAGCGAAGACAGGCTCCGGGAAACACCATATATTTT. Protein: CASSPQRRQAPGNTIYF. The chain has TRBV9 and TRBJ1-3; tentative D call: TRBD1 (6 bases). Trimming took off 4 bases at V and 4 bases at J, with 21 bases between the two ends. The germline CDR1 and CDR2 sequences are SGDLS and YYNGEE. The CDR3 runs to 17 residues.

There are a few counts of this clone. The chain has TRBV27 and TRBJ2-7; D might be TRBD2 (5 bases). V lost 2 bases to trimming and J lost 3 bases, with 14 bases between them. Germline V lookup: CDR1 MNHEY, CDR2 SMNVEV (reference sequence). The CDR3 spans 15 residues. The CDR3 loop is CASSLSGGFRYEQYF. CDR3 DNA sequence: TGTGCCAGCAGTTTAAGCGGAGGATTTCGCTACGAGCAGTACTTC.

V and J are TRBV4-1 and TRBJ2-1; no reliable D call. CDR3 size: 14 residues. Trimming pared 0 bases from V and 6 bases from J, leaving 9 bases between. Germline-derived CDR1 and CDR2 are MGHRA and YSYEKL. CDR3 in amino acids: CASSQDPSLNEQFF. CDR3 DNA sequence: TGCGCCAGCAGCCAAGATCCGTCCCTCAATGAGCAGTTCTTC.

As for this clone: The junction shows a germline mismatch at one end, possibly a read error. The gene calls are TRBV7-3 and TRBJ1-2; D possibly corresponds to TRBD1 (5 bases). This CDR3 is built from 15 residues. From germline, CDR1 is SGHTA and CDR2 FQGTGA. CDR3: CASSLTGDGNYGYTF. The DNA for the CDR3 is TGTGCCAGCAGCCTAACAGGTGACGGGAACTATGGCTACACCTTC.

This CDR3 reads CASGLYPGGPFVNTGELFF. The CDR3 DNA reads TGTGCTAGTGGTTTATATCCGGGAGGGCCCTTTGTGAACACCGGGGAGCTGTTTTTT. V gene TRBV12-5 combines with J gene TRBJ2-2, with 8 bases that match TRBD2. Germline assignment: CDR1 LGHNT and CDR2 FRNRAP. The CDR3 contains 19 residues. Trimming at V came to 3 bases and at J to 1 base, leaving 13 bases not matched to a gene.

The chain combines TRBV12-5 with TRBJ1-4; D ambiguous. V gave up 6 bases and J gave up 0 bases, with 8 bases separating them. CDR1 is LGHNT, CDR2 FRNRAP, per germline. The CDR3 totals 14 residues. CDR3 region: CASGPSTTNEKLFF. CDR3 bases: TGTGCTAGTGGCCCCAGCACAACTAATGAAAAACTGTTTTTT.

The chain employs TRBV5-6 and TRBJ2-7; D may be TRBD2 (6 bases). The CDR3 loop spans 11 amino acids. Germline V gene lookup returns CDR1 SGHDT and CDR2 YYEEEE. Trimming cost V 5 bases and J 5 bases, with 8 bases left between them. This CDR3 reads CASREGDEQYF. CDR3 nucleotide sequence: TGTGCCAGCAGGGAGGGTGACGAGCAGTACTTC. Full variable domain (remainder filled in from reference TRBV5-6 and TRBJ2-7): DAGVTQSPTHLIKTRGQQVTLRCSPKSGHDTVSWYQQALGQGPQFIFQYYEEEERQRGNFPDRFSGHQFPNYSSELNVNALLLGDSALYLCASREGDEQYFGPGTRLTVT.

Here the CDR3 reads CAISEGLGPNYGYTF. The CDR3 DNA reads TGTGCCATCAGTGAGGGACTGGGCCCTAACTATGGCTACACCTTC. The chain is built from TRBV10-3 and TRBJ1-2; no definite D call. The germline CDR1 and CDR2 sequences are ENHRY and SYGVKD. CDR3 size: 15 residues. V lost 2 bases and J lost 0, with 10 bases in between.

The CDR3 DNA reads TGCAGCGTTGGCTTTAGCGGGAGTAACGAGCAGTACTTC. Its protein is CSVGFSGSNEQYF. This chain links TRBV29-1 with TRBJ2-7, with TRBD2 identical over 9 bases. From germline, CDR1 is SQVTM and CDR2 ANQGSEA. Trimming took 4 bases from V and 5 from J; bases not matched to a gene: 6. The CDR3 has 13 residues.

This clone was seen more than once but under ten times. The genes are TRBV6-6 and TRBJ2-2, with no clear D. Germline V CDR1 and CDR2: MNHNY, SVGAGI (reference sequence). CDR3 length equals 13 residues. Trimming stripped 4 bases from V and 5 bases from J, with 8 bases between. CDR3 bases: TGTGCCAGCAGTTCAGAGTGGACCGGGGAGCTGTTTTTT. Protein product: CASSSEWTGELFF.

DNA of the CDR3: TGTGCCAGCAGTGAGAGGTCCGTTTATAATTCACCCCTCCACTTT. It specifies CASSERSVYNSPLHF. The chain uses TRBV2 and TRBJ1-6; D uncertain. The CDR3 has 15 amino acids. Germline CDR1 reads SNHLY; CDR2 reads FYNNEI. With 3 bases removed from V and 4 bases from J, the gap between germline ends came to 10 bases.